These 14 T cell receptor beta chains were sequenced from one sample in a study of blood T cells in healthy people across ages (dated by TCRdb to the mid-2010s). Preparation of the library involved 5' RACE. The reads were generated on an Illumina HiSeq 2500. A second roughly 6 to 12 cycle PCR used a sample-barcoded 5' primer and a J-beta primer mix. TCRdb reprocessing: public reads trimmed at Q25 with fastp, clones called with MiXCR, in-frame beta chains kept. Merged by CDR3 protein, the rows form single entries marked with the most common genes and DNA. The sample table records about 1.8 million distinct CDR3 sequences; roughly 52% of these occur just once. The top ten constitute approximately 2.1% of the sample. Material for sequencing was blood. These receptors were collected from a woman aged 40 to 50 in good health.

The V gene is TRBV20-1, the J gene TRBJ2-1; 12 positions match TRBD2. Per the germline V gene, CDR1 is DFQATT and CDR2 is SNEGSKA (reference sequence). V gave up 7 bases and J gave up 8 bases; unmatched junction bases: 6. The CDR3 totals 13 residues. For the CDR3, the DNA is TGCAGTGAAACTAGCGGGGGGTACTATGAGCAGTTCTTC. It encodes CSETSGGYYEQFF.

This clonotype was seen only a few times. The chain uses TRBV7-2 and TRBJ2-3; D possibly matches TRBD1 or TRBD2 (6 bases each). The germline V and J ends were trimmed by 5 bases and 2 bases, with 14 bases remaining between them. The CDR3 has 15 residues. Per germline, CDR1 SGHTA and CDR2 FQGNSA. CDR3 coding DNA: TGTGCCAGCAGCCGCCTGGGGGGCCCCACAGATACGCAGTATTTT. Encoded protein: CASSRLGGPTDTQYF. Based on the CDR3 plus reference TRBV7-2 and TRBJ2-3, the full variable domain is GAGVSQSPSNKVTEKGKDVELRCDPISGHTALYWYRQSLGQGLEFLIYFQGNSAPDKSGLPSDRFSAERTGGSVSTLTIQRTQQEDSAVYLCASSRLGGPTDTQYFGPGTRLTVL.

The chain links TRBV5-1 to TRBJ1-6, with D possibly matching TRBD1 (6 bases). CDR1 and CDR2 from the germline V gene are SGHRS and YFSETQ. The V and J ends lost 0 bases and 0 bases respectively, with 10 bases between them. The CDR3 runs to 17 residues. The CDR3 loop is CASSLDEGGSYNSPLHF. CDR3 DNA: TGCGCCAGCAGCTTGGATGAAGGGGGCTCCTATAATTCACCCCTCCACTTT.

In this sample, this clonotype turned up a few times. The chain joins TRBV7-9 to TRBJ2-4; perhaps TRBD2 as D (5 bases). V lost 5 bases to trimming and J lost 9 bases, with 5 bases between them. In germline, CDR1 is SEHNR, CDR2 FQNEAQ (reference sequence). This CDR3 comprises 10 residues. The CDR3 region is CASSGGIQYF. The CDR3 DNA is TGTGCCAGCAGCGGAGGCATTCAGTACTTC.

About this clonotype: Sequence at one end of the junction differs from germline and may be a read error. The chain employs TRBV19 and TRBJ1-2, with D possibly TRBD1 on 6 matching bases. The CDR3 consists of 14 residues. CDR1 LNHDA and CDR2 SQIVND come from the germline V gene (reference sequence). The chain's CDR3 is CVSEGQRGNYGYTF. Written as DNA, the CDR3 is TGTGTCAGTGAAGGACAGAGGGGGAACTATGGCTACACCTTC.

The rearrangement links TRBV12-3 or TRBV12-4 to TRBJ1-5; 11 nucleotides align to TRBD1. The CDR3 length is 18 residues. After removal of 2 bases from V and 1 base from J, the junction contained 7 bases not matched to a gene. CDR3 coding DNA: TGTGCCAGCAGTTTATGGACAGGGGGCGCGAAAAGCAATCAGCCCCAGCATTTT. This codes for CASSLWTGGAKSNQPQHF.

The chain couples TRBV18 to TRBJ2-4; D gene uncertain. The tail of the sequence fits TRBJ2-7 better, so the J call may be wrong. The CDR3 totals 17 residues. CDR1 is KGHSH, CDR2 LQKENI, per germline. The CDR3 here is CASSPRLKGKRDYEQYF. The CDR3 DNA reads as TGTGCCAGCTCACCACGGCTCAAAGGCAAACGCGACTACGAGCAGTACTTC.

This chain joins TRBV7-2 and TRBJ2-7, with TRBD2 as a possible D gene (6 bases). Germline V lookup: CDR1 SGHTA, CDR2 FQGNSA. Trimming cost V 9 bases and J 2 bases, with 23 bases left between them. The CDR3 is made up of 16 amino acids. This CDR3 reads CASRSCGVRRPYEQYF. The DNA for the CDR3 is TGTGCCAGTAGGAGCTGCGGGGTACGAAGACCCTACGAGCAGTACTTC.

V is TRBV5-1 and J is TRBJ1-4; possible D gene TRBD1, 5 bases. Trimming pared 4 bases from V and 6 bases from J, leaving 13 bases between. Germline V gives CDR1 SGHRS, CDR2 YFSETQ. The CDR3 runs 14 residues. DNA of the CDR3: TGCGCCAGCAGCCCGACAGCGACTTATGAAAAACTGTTTTTT. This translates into CASSPTATYEKLFF.

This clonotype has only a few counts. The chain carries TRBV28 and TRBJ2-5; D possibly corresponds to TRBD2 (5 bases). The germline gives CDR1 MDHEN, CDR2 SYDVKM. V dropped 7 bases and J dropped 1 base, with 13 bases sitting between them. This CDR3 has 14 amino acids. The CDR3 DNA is TGTGCCAGCACCACTAGGTCGTTCCAAGAGACCCAGTACTTC. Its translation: CASTTRSFQETQYF.

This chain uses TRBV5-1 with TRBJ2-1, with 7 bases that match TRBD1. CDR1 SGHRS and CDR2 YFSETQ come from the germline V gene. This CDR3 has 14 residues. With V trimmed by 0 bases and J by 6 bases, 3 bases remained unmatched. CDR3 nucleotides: TGCGCCAGCAGCTTGGCGACAGGGTTCAATGAGCAGTTCTTC. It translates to CASSLATGFNEQFF.

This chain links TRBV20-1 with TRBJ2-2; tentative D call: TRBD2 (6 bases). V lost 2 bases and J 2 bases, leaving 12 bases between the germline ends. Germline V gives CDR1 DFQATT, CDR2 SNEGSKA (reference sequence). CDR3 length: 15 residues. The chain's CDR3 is CSARPGRENTGELFF. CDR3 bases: TGCAGTGCTAGACCGGGGCGGGAAAACACCGGGGAGCTGTTTTTT.

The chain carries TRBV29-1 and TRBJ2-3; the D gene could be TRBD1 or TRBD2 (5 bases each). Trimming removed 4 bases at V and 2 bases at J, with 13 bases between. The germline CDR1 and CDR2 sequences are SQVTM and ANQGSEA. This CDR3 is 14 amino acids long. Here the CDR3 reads CSVVRGSVTDTQYF. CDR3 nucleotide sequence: TGCAGCGTTGTGAGGGGCTCCGTCACAGATACGCAGTATTTT.

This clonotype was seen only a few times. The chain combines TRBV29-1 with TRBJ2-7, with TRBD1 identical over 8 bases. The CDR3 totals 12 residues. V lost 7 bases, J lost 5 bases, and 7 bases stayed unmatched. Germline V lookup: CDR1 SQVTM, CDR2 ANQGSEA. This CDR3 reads CSARRTGNEQYF. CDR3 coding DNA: TGCAGCGCAAGACGGACAGGGAACGAGCAGTACTTC.